What follows describes a single TCR beta chain. This sample was taken from a study of T cell responses to AZD1222 COVID-19 vaccine. Study summary: Pooled samples include second doses given at about 4 or 12 weeks.

The germline gives CDR1 LGHDT, CDR2 YNNKEL (reference sequence). The CDR3 consists of 15 residues. The junction had 9 bases not matched to a gene; V was cut back by 4 bases and J by 8 bases. Using immunoSEQ multiplex PCR, the repertoire was profiled, and TCRdb retains in-frame clones only, with some absent. The sample holds around 94,000 clones, around 83% seen once. The sequences come from peripheral blood, collected on day 0 of AZD1222 vaccination. This rearrangement joins TRBV3-1 (or the pseudogene TRBV3-2) to TRBJ1-4; TRBD1 matches 8 bases. The sequence came from an adult in good health. CDR3 DNA: TGTGCCAGCAGCCTCACCCAGGGGGCGAAAGAAAAACTGTTTTTT. This gives the protein CASSLTQGAKEKLFF.